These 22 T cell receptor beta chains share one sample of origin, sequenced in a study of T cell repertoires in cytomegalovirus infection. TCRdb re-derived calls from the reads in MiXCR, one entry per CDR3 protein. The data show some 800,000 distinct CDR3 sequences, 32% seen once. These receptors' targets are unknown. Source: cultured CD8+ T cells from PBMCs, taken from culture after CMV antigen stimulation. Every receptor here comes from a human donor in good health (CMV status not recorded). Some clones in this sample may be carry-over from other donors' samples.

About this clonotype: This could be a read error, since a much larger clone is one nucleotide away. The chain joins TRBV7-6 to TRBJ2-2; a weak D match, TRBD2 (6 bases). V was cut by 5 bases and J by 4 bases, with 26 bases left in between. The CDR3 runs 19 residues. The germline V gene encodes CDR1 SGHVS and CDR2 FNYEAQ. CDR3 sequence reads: CASSPRFFRREGFTGELFF. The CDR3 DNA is TGTGCCAGCAGCCCACGGTTTTTCAGGAGGGAAGGGTTCACCGGGGAGCTGTTTTTT. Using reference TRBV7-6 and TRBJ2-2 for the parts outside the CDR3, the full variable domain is GAGVSQSPRYKVTKRGQDVALRCDPISGHVSLYWYRQALGQGPEFLTYFNYEAQQDKSGLPNDRFSAERPEGSISTLTIQRTEQRDSAMYRCASSPRFFRREGFTGELFFGEGSRLTVL.

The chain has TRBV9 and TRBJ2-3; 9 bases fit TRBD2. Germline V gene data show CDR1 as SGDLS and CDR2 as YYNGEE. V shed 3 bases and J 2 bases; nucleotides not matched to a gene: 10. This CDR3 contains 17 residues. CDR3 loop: CASSGGGAGGITDTQYF. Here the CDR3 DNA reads TGTGCCAGCAGCGGGGGAGGGGCGGGGGGGATCACAGATACGCAGTATTTT.

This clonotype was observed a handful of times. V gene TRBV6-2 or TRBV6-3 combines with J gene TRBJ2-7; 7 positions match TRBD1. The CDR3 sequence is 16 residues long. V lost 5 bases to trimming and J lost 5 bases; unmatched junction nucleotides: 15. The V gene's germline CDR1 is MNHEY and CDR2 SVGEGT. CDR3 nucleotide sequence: TGTGCCAGCAGTCCCATTTTACTACAGGGGATGGACGAGCAGTACTTC. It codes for CASSPILLQGMDEQYF.

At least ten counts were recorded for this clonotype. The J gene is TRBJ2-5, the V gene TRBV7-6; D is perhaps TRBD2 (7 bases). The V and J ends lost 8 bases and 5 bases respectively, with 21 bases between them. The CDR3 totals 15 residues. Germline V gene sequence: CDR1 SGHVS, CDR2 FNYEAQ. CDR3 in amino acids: CASQGRGARLETQYF. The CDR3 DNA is TGTGCCAGCCAGGGTCGGGGGGCCCGGTTGGAGACCCAGTACTTC.

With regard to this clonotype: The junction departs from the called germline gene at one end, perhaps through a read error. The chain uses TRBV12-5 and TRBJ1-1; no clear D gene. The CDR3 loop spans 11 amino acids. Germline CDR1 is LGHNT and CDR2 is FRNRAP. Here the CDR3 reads CASGLVPGVQF. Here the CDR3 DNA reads TGTGCTAGTGGTTTGGTACCAGGAGTTCAGTTT.

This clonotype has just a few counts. CDR3: CASSPGSGYRETQYF. CDR3 DNA: TGTGCCAGCAGCCCGGGCTCGGGCTACAGGGAGACCCAGTACTTC. The chain uses TRBV11-3 and TRBJ2-5, with D possibly TRBD1 on 5 matching bases. From germline, CDR1 is SGHNT and CDR2 YENEEA. This CDR3 spans 15 amino acids. V lost 5 bases to trimming and J lost 5 bases, with 18 bases between them.

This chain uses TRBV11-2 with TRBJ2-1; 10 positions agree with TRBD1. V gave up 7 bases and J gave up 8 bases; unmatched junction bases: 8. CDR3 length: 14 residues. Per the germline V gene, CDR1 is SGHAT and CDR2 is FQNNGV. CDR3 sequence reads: CASNDRGPRDEQFF. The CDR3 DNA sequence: TGTGCCAGCAACGACAGGGGGCCAAGGGATGAGCAGTTCTTC. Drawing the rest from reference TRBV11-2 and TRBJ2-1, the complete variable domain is EAGVAQSPRYKIIEKRQSVAFWCNPISGHATLYWYQQILGQGPKLLIQFQNNGVVDDSQLPKDRFSAERLKGVDSTLKIQPAKLEDSAVYLCASNDRGPRDEQFFGPGTRLTVL.

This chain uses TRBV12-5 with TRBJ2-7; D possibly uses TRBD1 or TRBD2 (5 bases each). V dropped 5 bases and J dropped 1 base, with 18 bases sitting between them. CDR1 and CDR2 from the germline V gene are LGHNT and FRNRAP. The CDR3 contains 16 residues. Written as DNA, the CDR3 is TGTGCTAGTGGTAACCCCAGCGAGGGGTTGTCCTACGAGCAGTACGTC. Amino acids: CASGNPSEGLSYEQYV.

The CDR3, as DNA: TGTGCCAGCGTGGGAGACGGGGGGGGGTACAATGAGCAGTTCTTC. Its translation: CASVGDGGGYNEQFF. V is TRBV12-3 or TRBV12-4 and J is TRBJ2-1; 8 nucleotides align to TRBD2. J was trimmed by 4 bases and V by 8 bases; bases with no gene match: 10. The CDR3 contains 15 residues.

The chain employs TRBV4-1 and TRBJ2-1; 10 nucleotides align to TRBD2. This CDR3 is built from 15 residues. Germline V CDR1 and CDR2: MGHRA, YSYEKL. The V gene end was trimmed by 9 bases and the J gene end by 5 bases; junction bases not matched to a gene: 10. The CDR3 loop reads CASSVSGGADNEQFF. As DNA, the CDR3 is TGCGCCAGTAGCGTGAGCGGGGGGGCCGACAATGAGCAGTTCTTC.

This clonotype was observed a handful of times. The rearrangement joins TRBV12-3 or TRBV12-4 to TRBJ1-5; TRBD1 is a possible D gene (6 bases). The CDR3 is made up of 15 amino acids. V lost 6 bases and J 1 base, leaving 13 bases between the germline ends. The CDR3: CASRPTGISNQPQHF. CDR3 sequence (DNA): TGTGCCAGCAGGCCTACAGGGATCAGCAATCAGCCCCAGCATTTT.

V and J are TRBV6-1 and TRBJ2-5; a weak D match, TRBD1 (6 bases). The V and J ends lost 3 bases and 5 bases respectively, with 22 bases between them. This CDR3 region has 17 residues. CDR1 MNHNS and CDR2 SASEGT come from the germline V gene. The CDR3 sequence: CASSETYLGQTGETQYF. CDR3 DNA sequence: TGTGCCAGCAGTGAGACTTACCTCGGACAGACGGGGGAGACCCAGTACTTC.

CDR3 sequence (DNA): TGTGCCAGTAGTATTTGGGGTGAGGCTGGCTACACCTTC. Its translation: CASSIWGEAGYTF. The chain combines TRBV19 with TRBJ1-2; D gene ambiguous. Germline V gene sequence: CDR1 LNHDA, CDR2 SQIVND (reference sequence). The CDR3 consists of 13 residues. The germline V and J ends were trimmed by 3 bases and 7 bases, with 12 bases remaining between them. Based on the CDR3 plus reference TRBV19 and TRBJ1-2, the full variable domain is DGGITQSPKYLFRKEGQNVTLSCEQNLNHDAMYWYRQDPGQGLRLIYYSQIVNDFQKGDIAEGYSVSREKKESFPLTVTSAQKNPTAFYLCASSIWGEAGYTFGSGTRLTVV.

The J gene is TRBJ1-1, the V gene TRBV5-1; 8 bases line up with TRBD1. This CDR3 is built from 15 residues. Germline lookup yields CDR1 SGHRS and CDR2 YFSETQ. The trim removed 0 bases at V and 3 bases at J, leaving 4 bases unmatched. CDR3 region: CASSLVTGADTEAFF. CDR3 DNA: TGCGCCAGCAGCTTGGTGACAGGGGCAGACACTGAAGCTTTCTTT. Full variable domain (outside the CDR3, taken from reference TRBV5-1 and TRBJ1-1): KAGVTQTPRYLIKTRGQQVTLSCSPISGHRSVSWYQQTPGQGLQFLFEYFSETQRNKGNFPGRFSGRQFSNSRSEMNVSTLELGDSALYLCASSLVTGADTEAFFGQGTRLTVV.

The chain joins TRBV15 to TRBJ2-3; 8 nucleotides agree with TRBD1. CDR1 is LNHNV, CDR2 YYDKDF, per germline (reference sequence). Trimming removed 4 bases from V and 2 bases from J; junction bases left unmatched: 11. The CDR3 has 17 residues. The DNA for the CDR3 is TGTGCCACCAGCACCCGGACAGGGTGGGATCCCACAGATACGCAGTATTTT. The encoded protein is CATSTRTGWDPTDTQYF.

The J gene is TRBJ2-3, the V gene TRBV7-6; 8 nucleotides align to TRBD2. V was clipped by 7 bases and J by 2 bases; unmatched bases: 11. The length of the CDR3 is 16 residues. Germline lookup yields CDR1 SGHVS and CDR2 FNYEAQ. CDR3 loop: CASTPRTSSPTDTQYF. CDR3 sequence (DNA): TGTGCCAGCACCCCTAGGACTAGCTCCCCCACAGATACGCAGTATTTT.

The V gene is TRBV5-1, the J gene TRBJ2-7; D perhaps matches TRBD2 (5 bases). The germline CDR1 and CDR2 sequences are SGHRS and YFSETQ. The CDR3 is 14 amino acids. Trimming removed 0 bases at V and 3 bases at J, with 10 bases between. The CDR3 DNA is TGCGCCAGCAGCTTGGAGCGGCAGGACTACGAGCAGTACTTC. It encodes CASSLERQDYEQYF.

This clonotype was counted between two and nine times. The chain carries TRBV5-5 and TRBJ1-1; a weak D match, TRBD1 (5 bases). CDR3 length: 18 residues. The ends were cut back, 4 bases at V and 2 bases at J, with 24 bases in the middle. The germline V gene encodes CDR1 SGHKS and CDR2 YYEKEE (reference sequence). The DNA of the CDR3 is TGTGCCAGCAGCCCACGCTTCTACAGACAGACCGACAACACTGAAGCTTTCTTT. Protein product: CASSPRFYRQTDNTEAFF.

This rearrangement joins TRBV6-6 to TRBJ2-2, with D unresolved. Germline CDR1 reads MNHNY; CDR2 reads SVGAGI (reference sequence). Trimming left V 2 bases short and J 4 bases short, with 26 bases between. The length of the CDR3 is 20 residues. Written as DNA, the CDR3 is TGTGCCAGCAGTTACCCCAGAGGAAGCCCGACCGCCGAGCTCACCGGGGAGCTGTTTTTT. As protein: CASSYPRGSPTAELTGELFF.

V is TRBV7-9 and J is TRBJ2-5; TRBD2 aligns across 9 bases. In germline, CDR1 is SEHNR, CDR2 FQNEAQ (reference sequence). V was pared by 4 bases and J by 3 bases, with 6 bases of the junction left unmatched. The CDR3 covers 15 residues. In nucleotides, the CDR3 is TGTGCCAGCAGCTCTTTAGCGGGGGAGAAAGAGACCCAGTACTTC. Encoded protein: CASSSLAGEKETQYF.

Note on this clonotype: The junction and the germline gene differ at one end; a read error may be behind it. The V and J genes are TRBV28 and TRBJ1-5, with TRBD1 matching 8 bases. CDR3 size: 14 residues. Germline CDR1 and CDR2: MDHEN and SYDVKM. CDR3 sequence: CASSFPQGVQSQHF. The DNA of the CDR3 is TGTGCCAGCAGTTTTCCACAGGGGGTTCAGTCCCAGCATTTT.

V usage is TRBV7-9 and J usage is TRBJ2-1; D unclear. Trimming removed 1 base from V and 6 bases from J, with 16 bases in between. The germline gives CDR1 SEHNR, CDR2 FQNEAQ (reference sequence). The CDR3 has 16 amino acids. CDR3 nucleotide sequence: TGTGCCAGCAGCTTAGTCGTTCAGCATTCGGGCAATGAGCAGTTCTTC. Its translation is CASSLVVQHSGNEQFF.